Each of the 13 T cell receptor beta chains below was sequenced from the same sample in a study of neurological immune-mediated disorders. Each CDR3 protein gets one entry after TCRdb re-called the 5' RACE reads with MiXCR. The table has tens of thousands of distinct CDR3 sequences, 4% to 5.5% seen once. The sequenced sample was PBMCs. Receptors were obtained from a woman in her sixties with multiple sclerosis.

This clonotype has a count of ten or more. J is TRBJ2-2 and V is TRBV7-2, with D tentatively TRBD1 (6 bases). The CDR3 has 14 amino acids. Trimming removed 2 bases from V and 6 bases from J, with 10 bases in between. CDR1 and CDR2 (germline): SGHTA, FQGNSA. CDR3 protein: CASSLNAGAGELFF. The CDR3 region has the DNA TGTGCCAGCAGCTTAAATGCAGGGGCCGGGGAGCTGTTTTTT.

This clonotype has ten or more counts. The J gene is TRBJ2-5, the V gene TRBV7-2; D ambiguous. Trimming shortened V by 6 bases and J by 3 bases, and 11 bases separated the two germline ends. Germline V gene lookup returns CDR1 SGHTA and CDR2 FQGNSA. CDR3 length: 13 amino acids. The CDR3 nucleotides read TGTGCCAGCAGAACGGCACCAGAAGAGACCCAGTACTTC. It is translated as CASRTAPEETQYF.

The chain employs TRBV29-1 and TRBJ1-1; D might be TRBD1 (6 bases). This CDR3 region has 13 residues. Trimming cost V 4 bases and J 4 bases, with 13 bases left between them. CDR1 and CDR2 (germline): SQVTM, ANQGSEA. The CDR3 DNA is TGCAGCGTTGGAGGGGGTGTTGGCACTGAAGCTTTCTTT. Its translation: CSVGGGVGTEAFF. The variable domain in full, with the rest retrieved from reference TRBV29-1 and TRBJ1-1, is SAVISQKPSRDICQRGTSLTIQCQVDSQVTMMFWYRQQPGQSLTLIATANQGSEATYESGFVIDKFPISRPNLTFSTLTVSNMSPEDSSIYLCSVGGGVGTEAFFGQGTRLTVV.

The sample holds many counts of this clonotype. This sequence joins TRBV5-1 and TRBJ2-3, with D uncertain. The CDR3 has 13 amino acids. CDR1 is SGHRS, CDR2 YFSETQ, per germline. V lost 5 bases, J lost 2 bases, and 9 bases lay in between. CDR3 sequence reads: CASRTGNTDTQYF. CDR3 sequence (DNA): TGCGCCAGCAGGACTGGTAACACAGATACGCAGTATTTT.

At least ten counts were recorded for this clonotype. V usage is TRBV13 and J usage is TRBJ1-4; 8 bases line up with TRBD1. Germline values: CDR1 PRHDT, CDR2 FYEKMQ (reference sequence). V was clipped by 2 bases and J by 5 bases; unmatched bases: 4. The CDR3 consists of 15 residues. This CDR3 reads CASSLRRQGNEKLFF. As DNA, the CDR3 is TGTGCCAGCAGCTTAAGGAGACAGGGGAATGAAAAACTGTTTTTT.

The rearrangement links TRBV2 to TRBJ1-2; 8 bases fit TRBD1. The germline V gene encodes CDR1 SNHLY and CDR2 FYNNEI. Unmatched junction bases numbered 7, after V lost 8 bases and J lost 8 bases. This CDR3 has 12 amino acids. In DNA, the CDR3 is TGTGCCAGCGGGACGACAGGGGAAGGCTACACCTTC. This sequence encodes CASGTTGEGYTF.

This clonotype appeared many times. The J gene is TRBJ2-1, the V gene TRBV12-3 or TRBV12-4; 10 bases line up with TRBD2. Trimming at V came to 7 bases and at J to 9 bases, leaving 6 bases not matched to a gene. The CDR3 contains 13 residues. This CDR3 reads CASTLAGDTEQFF. CDR3 DNA: TGTGCCAGCACCCTAGCGGGAGATACTGAGCAGTTCTTC.

With regard to this clonotype: Sequence at one end of the junction differs from germline and may be a read error. This rearrangement joins TRBV6-5 to TRBJ2-1; weak D call: TRBD1 (5 bases). The V gene's germline CDR1 is MNHEY and CDR2 SVGAGI. The CDR3 totals 14 residues. Here the CDR3 reads CASSYGAESNEKFF. For the CDR3, the DNA is TGTGCCAGCAGTTACGGGGCAGAAAGCAATGAGAAGTTCTTC.

This clonotype was counted ten times or more. The chain joins TRBV20-1 to TRBJ2-2; perhaps TRBD2 as D (6 bases). This CDR3 region has 15 residues. Trimming pared 0 bases from V and 5 bases from J, leaving 13 bases between. Germline assignment: CDR1 DFQATT and CDR2 SNEGSKA (reference sequence). The CDR3 sequence: CSARDREFGTGELFF. Here the CDR3 DNA reads TGCAGTGCTAGAGATCGGGAGTTTGGAACCGGGGAGCTGTTTTTT.

Many counts were recorded for this clonotype. The chain carries TRBV4-3 and TRBJ2-2; D tentatively fits TRBD1 or TRBD2 (5 bases each). Trimming stripped 1 base from V and 5 bases from J, with 11 bases between. Germline loops: CDR1 LGHNA, CDR2 YSLEER. The CDR3 totals 15 residues. The CDR3 is CASSQAGGGTGELFF. Written as DNA, the CDR3 is TGCGCCAGCAGCCAAGCTGGGGGTGGGACCGGGGAGCTGTTTTTT.

This clonotype was seen ten or more times. This chain links TRBV20-1 with TRBJ2-3; D is ambiguous. Trimming pared 5 bases from V and 6 bases from J, leaving 12 bases between. The CDR3 runs 12 residues. Germline V gene data show CDR1 as DFQATT and CDR2 as SNEGSKA (reference sequence). The CDR3 sequence is CSAEESGDTQYF. DNA for the CDR3: TGCAGTGCTGAGGAAAGTGGTGATACGCAGTATTTT.

Many counts were recorded for this clonotype. The V gene is TRBV7-3, the J gene TRBJ1-1; D possibly corresponds to TRBD1 (6 bases). This CDR3 spans 14 amino acids. The V and J ends lost 2 bases and 3 bases respectively, with 10 bases between them. CDR1 is SGHTA and CDR2 is FQGTGA in the germline V gene. The CDR3 DNA sequence: TGTGCCAGCAGCTTATCAGGGGCGGACACTGAAGCTTTCTTT. It codes for CASSLSGADTEAFF.

This clonotype was observed a few times. The chain carries TRBV20-1 and TRBJ2-5; possibly TRBD2 for D (6 bases). The CDR3 contains 18 residues. V shed 4 bases and J shed 5 bases, with 29 bases lying between them. The germline V gene encodes CDR1 DFQATT and CDR2 SNEGSKA (reference sequence). The CDR3 DNA sequence: TGCAGTGCTACCCCCGGGAGAAGCACTTTCACGCTGGGGGAGACCCAGTACTTC. Its translation is CSATPGRSTFTLGETQYF.